The next 24 T cell receptor beta chains were all read from a single sample in a study of shared clonotypes between healthy human individuals. Sequencing was performed with immunoSEQ multiplex PCR; in TCRdb, only in-frame clones are kept and a portion is missing. Here the sample spans approximately 1.4 million clones, 98% being singletons. The specimen sequenced was naive CD4+ T cells sorted from blood. The subset is: CD45RA+ positively selected. Source of these receptors: a man between 25 and 39 years old in good health.

CDR3 bases: TGTGCCAGCAGTGTAGCTCACACTGAAGCTTTCTTT. This sequence encodes CASSVAHTEAFF. The rearrangement links TRBV28 to TRBJ1-1; D remains unclear. The CDR3 runs 12 residues. In germline, CDR1 is MDHEN, CDR2 SYDVKM. With 5 bases removed from V and 3 bases from J, the gap between germline ends came to 7 bases.

The V gene is TRBV5-4, the J gene TRBJ2-1; tentative D call: TRBD1 (5 bases). Per germline, CDR1 SGHNT and CDR2 YYREEE (reference sequence). Deletions cut 5 bases from V and 0 bases from J, with 12 bases between. This CDR3 has 15 residues. CDR3 residues: CASRSDRPSYNEQFF. CDR3 in DNA: TGTGCCAGCAGATCCGACAGACCCTCCTACAATGAGCAGTTCTTC.

This chain joins TRBV27 and TRBJ2-2, with TRBD2 identical over 9 bases. The CDR3 has 19 amino acids. Per the germline V gene, CDR1 is MNHEY and CDR2 is SMNVEV (reference sequence). The V and J ends lost 5 bases and 1 base, in that order; junction bases with no gene match: 14. CDR3 DNA: TGTGCCAGCAGTCCACGGGCGCTAGCGGGAAAGTTGAACACCGGGGAGCTGTTTTTT. Translated, it gives CASSPRALAGKLNTGELFF.

This CDR3 is CASNTGGAVYGYTF. The DNA for the CDR3 is TGTGCCAGTAATACAGGGGGCGCAGTCTATGGCTACACCTTC. The V call is TRBV19, the J call TRBJ1-2; TRBD1 matches 9 bases. Germline CDR1 and CDR2: LNHDA and SQIVND (reference sequence). CDR3 length equals 14 residues. Germline trimming cut 7 bases from V and 4 bases from J; bases unmatched to any gene: 7.

In this sample, this clone turned up once. The gene calls are TRBV28 and TRBJ2-7; D might be TRBD1 (8 bases). The CDR3 has 17 amino acids. The V end was cut by 7 bases, the J end by 1 base, with 23 bases between. CDR1 and CDR2 (germline): MDHEN, SYDVKM. Here the CDR3 reads CASTGQRQGRGSYEQYF. Here the CDR3 DNA reads TGTGCCAGCACTGGTCAGCGACAGGGGAGGGGATCCTACGAGCAGTACTTC.

The V and J genes are TRBV7-7 and TRBJ2-5, with D uncertain. V was shortened by 5 bases and J by 0 bases, with 7 bases between the two germline ends. The CDR3 contains 13 residues. CDR1 is SSHAT and CDR2 is FNYEAQ in the germline V gene (reference sequence). The CDR3 region is CASSQQNQETQYF. DNA for the CDR3: TGTGCCAGCAGCCAACAGAACCAAGAGACCCAGTACTTC.

The chain has TRBV4-1 and TRBJ2-7, with TRBD2 matching 11 bases. The CDR3 has 16 amino acids. Looked up from germline, CDR1 is MGHRA and CDR2 is YSYEKL. J lost 4 bases, V lost 3 bases, and 8 bases had no gene match. In DNA, the CDR3 is TGCGCCAGCAGCCATGGGAGTACTAGCGGGAGATACGAGCAGTACTTC. Translated: CASSHGSTSGRYEQYF.

The chain uses TRBV19 and TRBJ1-2; D is unclear. This CDR3 comprises 14 residues. CDR1 LNHDA and CDR2 SQIVND come from the germline V gene (reference sequence). Trimming took 3 bases from V and 2 from J, leaving 10 bases between them. CDR3 sequence: CASSISAENYGYTF. The CDR3 DNA reads as TGTGCCAGTAGTATTTCCGCAGAAAACTATGGCTACACCTTC.

As regards this clone: Additional DNA sequences in this sample encode the identical CDR3. This rearrangement joins TRBV5-1 to TRBJ2-5, with a tentative D call TRBD2 (6 bases). V lost 2 bases to trimming and J lost 5 bases, with 10 bases between them. Germline CDR1 and CDR2: SGHRS and YFSETQ. This CDR3 has 13 amino acids. In nucleotides, the CDR3 is TGCGCCAGCAGCTTAGGAGGGATCGAGACCCAGTACTTC. Translation: CASSLGGIETQYF.

V gene TRBV6-1 combines with J gene TRBJ2-1; 13 bases align to TRBD2. The V and J ends lost 2 bases and 0 bases, in that order; junction bases with no gene match: 19. Germline V lookup: CDR1 MNHNS, CDR2 SASEGT. This CDR3 is 23 amino acids long. The CDR3 DNA is TGTGCCAGCAGTGAATACACAAATGGACTAGCGGGAGTATGGGCCAGCTCCTACAATGAGCAGTTCTTC. Translation: CASSEYTNGLAGVWASSYNEQFF.

This sequence joins TRBV7-9 and TRBJ2-7; 7 bases are shared with TRBD1. V lost 1 base to trimming and J lost 3 bases; unmatched junction nucleotides: 6. Looked up from germline, CDR1 is SEHNR and CDR2 is FQNEAQ (reference sequence). The CDR3 has 15 residues. The CDR3 DNA reads as TGTGCCAGCAGCTTAGGGGACAGCCGGTTCTACGAGCAGTACTTC. It translates to CASSLGDSRFYEQYF.

The chain employs TRBV30 and TRBJ2-1; 9 nucleotides align to TRBD2. The CDR3 contains 16 residues. V dropped 5 bases and J dropped 8; count of bases not matched to a gene: 16. CDR1 and CDR2 (germline): GTSNPN, SVGIG (reference sequence). In DNA form, the CDR3 reads TGTGCCTGGCGGCAGCGACAGGGTTGGACTAGCGATGAGCAGTTCTTC. Protein sequence: CAWRQRQGWTSDEQFF.

This rearrangement joins TRBV7-2 to TRBJ2-3; D possibly corresponds to TRBD2 (6 bases). This CDR3 is 17 amino acids long. From germline, CDR1 is SGHTA and CDR2 FQGNSA. V was cut by 4 bases and J by 4 bases, with 21 bases left in between. The CDR3 DNA follows: TGTGCCAGCAGCTACAAGGGGACTCCCCTAAGTCCAGATACGCAGTATTTT. Amino acids: CASSYKGTPLSPDTQYF.

The rearrangement links TRBV4-3 to TRBJ2-3, with D perhaps matching TRBD2 (6 bases). This CDR3 spans 16 amino acids. The germline V gene has CDR1 LGHNA and CDR2 YSLEER. V shed 4 bases and J shed 2 bases, with 16 bases lying between them. The CDR3 DNA reads TGCGCCAGCAGCCGCCTTCTGGCGGGAAACACAGATACGCAGTATTTT. Translating gives CASSRLLAGNTDTQYF.

V and J are TRBV10-3 and TRBJ1-2; D gene unclear. Germline V gene lookup returns CDR1 ENHRY and CDR2 SYGVKD. Trimming took off 6 bases at V and 6 bases at J, with 14 bases between the two ends. The CDR3 runs 13 residues. The CDR3 nucleotides are TGTGCCATCAGAAAGCTGACACCCGATGGCTACACCTTC. Translated, it gives CAIRKLTPDGYTF.

The count of this clone is one. V usage is TRBV9 and J usage is TRBJ2-7; TRBD2 agrees at 7 bases. Germline CDR1 and CDR2: SGDLS and YYNGEE. This CDR3 is 16 amino acids long. J gave up 3 bases and V 0 bases, and 9 bases lay outside the gene matches. The CDR3 loop is CASSVGEGRSSYEQYF. The CDR3 DNA reads TGTGCCAGCAGCGTAGGGGAGGGACGTTCGAGCTACGAGCAGTACTTC.

The V call is TRBV14, the J call TRBJ2-1; 7 bases match TRBD1. The CDR3 has 15 residues. The V gene's germline CDR1 is SGHDN and CDR2 FVKESK. The V segment lost 1 base and the J segment 8 bases; nucleotides outside the gene matches: 8. The CDR3 nucleotides are TGTGCCAGCAGCCAAGGACAGGGAAATCTCCATGAGCAGTTCTTC. Translation gives CASSQGQGNLHEQFF.

On this clone: Other DNA sequences in this specimen translate into the identical CDR3. The chain combines TRBV11-2 with TRBJ2-3; D is unclear. Germline loops: CDR1 SGHAT, CDR2 FQNNGV. The CDR3 is 11 residues long. Trimming shortened V by 2 bases and J by 4 bases, and 1 base separated the two germline ends. Written as DNA, the CDR3 is TGTGCCAGCAGCTTACCAGATACGCAGTATTTT. This codes for CASSLPDTQYF.

The chain has TRBV19 and TRBJ2-1; 9 bases are shared with TRBD1. The CDR3 has 16 amino acids. CDR1 and CDR2 (germline): LNHDA, SQIVND (reference sequence). The ends lost 5 bases at V and 4 bases at J; junction bases unmatched: 9. The CDR3 loop reads CASSPPGQGRYNEQFF. For the CDR3, the DNA is TGTGCCAGTAGTCCTCCGGGACAGGGTCGATACAATGAGCAGTTCTTC.

The V and J genes are TRBV5-4 and TRBJ1-1; D perhaps matches TRBD1 (6 bases). CDR1 is SGHNT and CDR2 is YYREEE in the germline V gene (reference sequence). This CDR3 spans 13 amino acids. Trimming removed 6 bases from V and 4 bases from J, with 13 bases in between. The CDR3 bases are TGTGCCAGCAAGGACGACAGGCGCACTGAAGCTTTCTTT. This sequence encodes CASKDDRRTEAFF.

The V call is TRBV28, the J call TRBJ2-7; 10 nucleotides agree with TRBD2. This CDR3 region has 16 residues. Germline CDR1 is MDHEN and CDR2 is SYDVKM. J gave up 5 bases and V 1 base, and 8 bases lay outside the gene matches. CDR3 sequence (DNA): TGTGCCAGCAGTTTATTAGGTAGCGGGAGGTTCGACGAGCAGTACTTC. Protein sequence: CASSLLGSGRFDEQYF.

The V gene is TRBV30, the J gene TRBJ2-5; 7 bases line up with TRBD2. Trimming cost V 4 bases and J 7 bases; bases outside gene matches: 9. Germline V CDR1 and CDR2: GTSNPN, SVGIG (reference sequence). The CDR3 is made up of 13 amino acids. The DNA of the CDR3 is TGTGCCTGGACCTCTAGCGGTCTGGGGACCCAGTACTTC. This codes for CAWTSSGLGTQYF.

This chain uses TRBV29-1 with TRBJ2-1; 11 bases are shared with TRBD1. The CDR3 is 15 amino acids. The junction had 6 bases not matched to a gene; V was cut back by 2 bases and J by 6 bases. Germline values: CDR1 SQVTM, CDR2 ANQGSEA. The DNA for the CDR3 is TGCAGCGTTGAACGGGACAGGGGGTTGATCAATGAGCAGTTCTTC. Protein: CSVERDRGLINEQFF.

The chain is built from TRBV7-9 and TRBJ2-7; 9 bases are shared with TRBD1. The CDR3 runs 14 residues. From germline, CDR1 is SEHNR and CDR2 FQNEAQ (reference sequence). Germline trimming cut 4 bases from V and 6 bases from J; bases unmatched to any gene: 7. The CDR3 spells CASSSQQGAFEQYF. The DNA of the CDR3 is TGTGCCAGCAGCTCCCAACAGGGGGCGTTCGAGCAGTACTTC.